This TCR beta chain emerged from a study of Tregs in tolerant kidney transplant recipients. General study points: Few patients were studied, so findings need validation in larger groups. The most relevant donor-specific Treg TCRbeta repertoire apparently came from expansion with activated donor B cells.

This clone was counted a single time. Its antigen is still unknown. Data came from immunoSEQ multiplex PCR; TCRdb stores just in-frame clones and leaves some out. The top ten clones hold more than 0.45% of a sample with 90,000 to 150,000 clones, around 94% of them seen once. The CDR3 has 16 amino acids. Deletions cut 4 bases from V and 3 bases from J, with 16 bases between. Germline V gene data show CDR1 as MGHRA and CDR2 as YSYEKL. This clonotype was sampled from a human donor in good health. Sequencing was done on a sample of CD4+ T cells from blood. V gene TRBV4-1 combines with J gene TRBJ2-1; TRBD2 is a possible D gene (6 bases). Here the CDR3 DNA reads TGCGCCAGCAGCCCGGGGTGGGGGGAGGTCTACAATGAGCAGTTCTTC. Encoded protein: CASSPGWGEVYNEQFF.